This TCR beta chain was found in a study of T-cell reconstitution after alpha-beta-depleted transplantation in children. Notes on the study in general: About two months after transplant, alpha-beta T cells reportedly came from several hundred expanded graft clones. T-cell numbers and diversity one year post-transplant derived largely from freshly generated T cells.

Researchers prepared the TCRbeta library using unique molecular identifiers, the study reports. TCRdb passed the PCR reads through MiXCR, listing each CDR3 protein once. The sample carries about 640,000 distinct CDR3 sequences, over 10% recorded once. The germline V gene encodes CDR1 DFQATT and CDR2 SNEGSKA (reference sequence). V lost 5 bases, J lost 5 bases, and 8 bases stayed unmatched. The CDR3 has 14 residues. This clonotype has a count of ten or more. Its target is not known. The sample in question was PBMCs, mostly from graft donor cells, obtained 360 days after TCRalphabeta/CD19-depleted stem cell transplant. The clonotype comes from a male patient aged 10 to 17 who had a stem cell transplant for acute myeloid leukemia, so the T cells may come from the graft donor. The V call is TRBV20-1, the J call TRBJ2-7, with TRBD2 matching 11 bases. Here the CDR3 reads CSAETSGSRDEQYF. The CDR3 region has the DNA TGCAGTGCTGAAACTAGCGGGAGCCGGGACGAGCAGTACTTC.